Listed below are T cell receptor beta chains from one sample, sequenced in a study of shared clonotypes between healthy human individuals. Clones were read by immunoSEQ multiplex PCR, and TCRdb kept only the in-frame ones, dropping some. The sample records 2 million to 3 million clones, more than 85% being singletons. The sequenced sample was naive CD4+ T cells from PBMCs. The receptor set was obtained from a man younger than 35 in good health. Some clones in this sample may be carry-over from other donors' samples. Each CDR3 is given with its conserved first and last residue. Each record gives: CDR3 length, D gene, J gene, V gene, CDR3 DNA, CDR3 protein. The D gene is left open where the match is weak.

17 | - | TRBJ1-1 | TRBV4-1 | TGCGCCAGCAGCCAAGATTTCGGGGACACCCTGAACACTGAAGCTTTCTTT | CASSQDFGDTLNTEAFF
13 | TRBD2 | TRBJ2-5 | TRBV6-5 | TGTGCCAGCAGGCGCCTAGCGGTAGAGACCCAGTACTTC | CASRRLAVETQYF
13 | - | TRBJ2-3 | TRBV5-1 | TGCGCCAGCAGGGAAGAGATCGCAGATACGCAGTATTTT | CASREEIADTQYF
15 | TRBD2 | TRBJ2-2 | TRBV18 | TGTGCCAGCTCACCAGTGACGGGGGGCACCGGGGAGCTGTTTTTT | CASSPVTGGTGELFF
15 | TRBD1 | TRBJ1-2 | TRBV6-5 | TGTGCCAGCAGTCAGTGGACAGGGGGCAGGGACGGCTACACCTTC | CASSQWTGGRDGYTF
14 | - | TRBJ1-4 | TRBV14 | TGTGCCAGCAGCCACGAGGGGACGGGAGAAAAACTGTTTTTT | CASSHEGTGEKLFF
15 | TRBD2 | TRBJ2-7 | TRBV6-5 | TGTGCCAGCAGACGCCTACTAGCGGGCGAATACGAGCAGTACTTC | CASRRLLAGEYEQYF
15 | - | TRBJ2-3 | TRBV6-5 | TGTGCCAGCAGTTACGCTGATGCTAGCACAGATACGCAGTATTTT | CASSYADASTDTQYF
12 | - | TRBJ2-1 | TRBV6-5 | TGTGCCAGCAGTCTGGATTACAATGAGCAGTTCTTC | CASSLDYNEQFF
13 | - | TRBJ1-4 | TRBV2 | TGTGCCAGCAGCCCGGAAGCGAGGGAAAAACTGTTTTTT | CASSPEAREKLFF
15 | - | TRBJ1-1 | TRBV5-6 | TGTGCCAGCAGCCAATACCAATTCCGGGGCGCTGAAGCTTTCTTT | CASSQYQFRGAEAFF
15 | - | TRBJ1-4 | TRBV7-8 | TGTGCCAGCAGTCGTACCGGACGGACTAATGAAAAACTGTTTTTT | CASSRTGRTNEKLFF
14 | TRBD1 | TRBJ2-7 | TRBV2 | TGTGCCAGCAGTGAACAGGGGGCCCTCTACGAGCAGTACTTC | CASSEQGALYEQYF
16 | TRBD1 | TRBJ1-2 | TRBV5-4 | TGTGCCAGCAGCTTGGCAGGGGGCTTTACTAACTATGGCTACACCTTC | CASSLAGGFTNYGYTF
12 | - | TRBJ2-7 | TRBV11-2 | TGTGCCAGCAGCTTAGACAACTACGAGCAGTACTTC | CASSLDNYEQYF
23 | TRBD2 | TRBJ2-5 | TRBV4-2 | TGTGCCAGCAGCCAAGAGTTGACGCAAGAGGGGACTAGCGGGCCTAACCGGTCCGAGACCCAGTACTTC | CASSQELTQEGTSGPNRSETQYF
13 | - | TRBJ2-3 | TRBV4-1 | TGCGCCAGCAGGTGGGCTAGCACAGATACGCAGTATTTT | CASRWASTDTQYF
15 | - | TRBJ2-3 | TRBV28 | TGTGCCAGCAAAACGAACCGGGACCCCACAGATACGCAGTATTTT | CASKTNRDPTDTQYF